This TCR beta chain was sequenced during a study of shared clonotypes between healthy human individuals. Study-level background: Donors consisted of two women and a few men between 18 and 49.

The study's findings and limits: Among donors, sharing of clonotypes was expected to be affected by sequencing depth. Non-shared clonotypes had lower generation probabilities than those shared by all four donors. Sample collection involved blood only; tissue repertoires are likely different.

Worth noting for this clone: Its antigen is not identified.

The CDR3 is made up of 11 amino acids. Germline lookup yields CDR1 SGHTS and CDR2 YDEGEE. The V end lost 6 bases, the J end lost 7 bases, and 9 bases lay between the germline ends. Here immunoSEQ multiplex PCR was the method, and the copy in TCRdb shows in-frame clones only, minus some. The sample lists around 330,000 clones; approximately 74% were seen once. The sample comprised memory CD4+ T cells sorted from blood. Subset in this sample: CD45RA-negative fraction. The rearrangement links TRBV5-8 to TRBJ2-3; maybe TRBD2 (5 bases). The clonotype comes from a man aged 25 to 40 in good health. DNA for the CDR3: TGTGCCAGCACGGGAATTTATACGCAGTATTTT. Encoded protein: CASTGIYTQYF.